This TCR beta chain was retrieved from a study of T and B cells in COVID-19 patients. Study details: Blood was sampled from COVID-19 patients who were either actively infected or recovered. The recovered patients had mostly mild to moderate COVID-19 with outpatient management. Points from the study as a whole: At recovery TRB diversity and richness exceeded healthy donors, after highly clonal active COVID-19 repertoires.

BIOMED2 TRB-A/B primer pools were used in multiplex TRB PCR. TCRdb recomputed calls from the multiplex PCR reads with MiXCR, one row per CDR3 protein. The sample lists roughly 15,000 distinct CDR3 sequences; under 30% were seen once. From blood, about 240-550 ng of genomic DNA served as TRB template. V was pared by 6 bases and J by 10 bases, with 13 bases between. Germline assignment: CDR1 MNHEY and CDR2 SMNVEV (reference sequence). The CDR3 totals 13 residues. This clonotype was detected ten times or more. Its target is unknown. The TCR sequence derives from a human donor who had recovered from COVID-19. The chain uses TRBV27 and TRBJ1-6; weak D call: TRBD1 (6 bases). Sequencing was done on a sample of blood. In DNA, the CDR3 is TGTGCCAGCAGCTACAGGGAGTTCTCACCCCTCCACTTT. It specifies CASSYREFSPLHF.